This T cell receptor (beta chain) was sequenced during a study of blood T cells in healthy people across ages. General study points: While age rose, TCR beta diversity per million T cells dropped in a roughly linear way.

Germline V CDR1 and CDR2: LGHNA, YSLEER. There are 15 residues in the CDR3. V lost 4 bases and J 1 base, leaving 11 bases between the germline ends. A J-beta primer mix and a sample-barcoded 5' primer were used in a second PCR of about 6 to 12 cycles. Each CDR3 protein is one row after TCRdb ran MiXCR on the 5' RACE reads. The data contain 650,000 to 800,000 distinct CDR3 sequences, about 42% of them singletons. This clonotype was picked up a small number of times. Its antigen is not known. The receptor was derived from a man in his 60s in good health. The sequenced sample consisted of blood. The chain recombines TRBV4-3 with TRBJ1-5, with D perhaps TRBD1 (5 bases). CDR3 sequence (DNA): TGCGCCAGCAGCCTCAGAAGGGACAGCAATCAGCCCCAGCATTTT. It is translated as CASSLRRDSNQPQHF.